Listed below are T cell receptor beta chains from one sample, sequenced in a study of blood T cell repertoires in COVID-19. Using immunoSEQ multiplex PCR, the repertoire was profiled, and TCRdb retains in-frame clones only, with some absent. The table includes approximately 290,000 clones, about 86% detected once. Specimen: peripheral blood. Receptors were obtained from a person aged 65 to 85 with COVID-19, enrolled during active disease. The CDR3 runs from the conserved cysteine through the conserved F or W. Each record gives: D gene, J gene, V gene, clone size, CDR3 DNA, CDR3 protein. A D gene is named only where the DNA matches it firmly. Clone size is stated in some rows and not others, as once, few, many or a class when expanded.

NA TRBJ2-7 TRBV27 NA TGTGCCAGCAGTTCACCAGGAGGGGCCGAGCAGTACTTC CASSSPGGAEQYF
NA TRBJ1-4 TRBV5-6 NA TGTGCCAGCAGCTTGCTCGAAGGGGCGGCAACTAATGAAAAACTGTTTTTT CASSLLEGAATNEKLFF
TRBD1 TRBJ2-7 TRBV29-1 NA TGCAGCGTTACCCTCCGGGACAGGTTCTACGAGCAGTACTTC CSVTLRDRFYEQYF
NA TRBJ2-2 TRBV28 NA TGTGCCAGCAGTTTTGAGCTTTCGCCCGGGGAGCTGTTTTTT CASSFELSPGELFF
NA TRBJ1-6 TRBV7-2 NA TGTGCCAGCAGCCCAACAGGGAATTCACCCCTCCACTTT CASSPTGNSPLHF
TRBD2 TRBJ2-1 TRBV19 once TGTGCCAGTAGTCCTGCCCTAGCGGGGGGCCCGGATGGGCAGTTCTTC CASSPALAGGPDGQFF
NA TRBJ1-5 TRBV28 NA TGTGCCAGCGGGGCCTTGGGGTATCAGCCCCAGCATTTT CASGALGYQPQHF
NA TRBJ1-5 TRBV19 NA TGTGCCAGTAGTATAGTTGGGGGGGATCAGCCCCAGCATTTT CASSIVGGDQPQHF
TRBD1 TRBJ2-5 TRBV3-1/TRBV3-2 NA TGTGCCAGCAGCCAAGAGGGACAGGGGGCGGGGGAGACCCAGTACTTC CASSQEGQGAGETQYF
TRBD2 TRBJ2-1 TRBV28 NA TGTGCCAGCAGCGTACCCAAAGCGACTAGCGGGATGTTCTTC CASSVPKATSGMFF
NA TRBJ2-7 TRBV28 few TGTGCCAGCACCTGGGCGGGGCGCAGCTCCTACGAGCAGTACTTC CASTWAGRSSYEQYF
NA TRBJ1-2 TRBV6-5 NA TGTGCCAGCAGTTCCCACTCGGACATCTCCTATGGCTACACCTTC CASSSHSDISYGYTF
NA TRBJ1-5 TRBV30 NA TGTGCCTGGAGTGTGGTTCCCGGAGGGCCCCAGCATTTT CAWSVVPGGPQHF
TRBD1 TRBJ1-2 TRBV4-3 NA TGCGCCAGCAGCCGTGACAGGGGTTCGTTCGACTATGGCTACACCTTC CASSRDRGSFDYGYTF
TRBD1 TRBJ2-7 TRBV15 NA TGTGCCACCAGCAGCGACAGGGTGAAGCAGTACTTC CATSSDRVKQYF
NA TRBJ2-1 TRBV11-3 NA TGTGCCAGCAGCTTAGATAGTTTCAATGAGCAGTTCTTC CASSLDSFNEQFF
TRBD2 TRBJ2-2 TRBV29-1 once TGCAGCGTTGGTGGGGGAGGGAGGACCGGGGAGCTGTTTTTT CSVGGGGRTGELFF
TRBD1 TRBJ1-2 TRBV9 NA TGTGCCAGCAGCGTACTGGACAGGGAGGCTGGCTACACCTTC CASSVLDREAGYTF
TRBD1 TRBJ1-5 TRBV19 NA TGTGCCAGTAGTACTCGGACAGGGGGCAATCAGCCCCAGCATTTT CASSTRTGGNQPQHF
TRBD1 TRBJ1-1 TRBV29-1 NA TGCAGCGTTCTGCTACCGGGACAGGGTCGCTTCATGAACACTGAAGCTTTCTTT CSVLLPGQGRFMNTEAFF
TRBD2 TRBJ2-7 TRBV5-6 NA TGTGCCAGCAGCCGTCTTCCGGGAGGCACTCCTTACTACGAGCAGTACTTC CASSRLPGGTPYYEQYF
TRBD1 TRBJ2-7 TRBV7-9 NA TGTGCCAGCAGCTTACCCGGGACAGGTGGTTACGAGCAGTACTTC CASSLPGTGGYEQYF
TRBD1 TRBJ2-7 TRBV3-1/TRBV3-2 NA TGTGCCAGCAGCCAAGGAGGGACAGGGATCAACGAGCAGTACTTC CASSQGGTGINEQYF
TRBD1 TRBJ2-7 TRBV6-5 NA TGTGCCAGCAGGGACAGGTTCTACGAGCAGTACTTC CASRDRFYEQYF
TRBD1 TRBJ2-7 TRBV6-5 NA TGTGCCAGCAGTTACCGGGGGACAGGGGTCTACGAGCAGTACTTC CASSYRGTGVYEQYF
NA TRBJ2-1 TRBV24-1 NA TGTGCCACCAGTGATGGTCCGGGAACGAATGAGCAGTTCTTC CATSDGPGTNEQFF
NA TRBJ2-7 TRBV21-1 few TGTGCCAGCAGCCCGGGCGGGGAGGTTTTCAACGAGCAGTACTTC CASSPGGEVFNEQYF
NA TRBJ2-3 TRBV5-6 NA TGTGCCAGCAGCCCACCAGGGGTCACAGATACGCAGTATTTT CASSPPGVTDTQYF
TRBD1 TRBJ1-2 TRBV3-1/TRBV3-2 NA TGTGCCAGCAGCCTTCCGGGTCAGGGGGGAGGCTACACCTTC CASSLPGQGGGYTF
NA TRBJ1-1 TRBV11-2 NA TGTGCCAGCAGCTTAAAGCGTAATGAAGCTTTCTTT CASSLKRNEAFF
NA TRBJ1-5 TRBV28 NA TGTGCCAGCAGTTCACCCCCCGAGAGGCATAGCAATCAGCCCCAGCATTTT CASSSPPERHSNQPQHF
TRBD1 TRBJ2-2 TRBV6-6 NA TGTGCCAGCAGTCCCCGACTGACAGGGGTGAAGACCGGGGAGCTGTTTTTT CASSPRLTGVKTGELFF
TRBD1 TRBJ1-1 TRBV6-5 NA TGTGCCAGCAGTTACTACAGGGGATCGTCGGAAGCTTTCTTT CASSYYRGSSEAFF
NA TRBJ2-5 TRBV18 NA TGTGCCAGCTCTCCTCTAAGGGGTAAAGAGACCCAGTACTTC CASSPLRGKETQYF
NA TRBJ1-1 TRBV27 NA TGTGCCAGCAGTTTAGGTTCAGGGACTGAAGCTTTCTTT CASSLGSGTEAFF
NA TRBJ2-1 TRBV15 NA TGTGCCACCAGCATGGGGGCAGGGAACAATGAGCAGTTCTTC CATSMGAGNNEQFF
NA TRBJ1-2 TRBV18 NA TGTGCCAGCTCACGACCCGAGGGTGGCTACACCTTC CASSRPEGGYTF
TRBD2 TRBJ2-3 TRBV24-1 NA TGTGCCACCAGTGATTGGCCCCGGGACTATATTGATACGCAGTATTTT CATSDWPRDYIDTQYF
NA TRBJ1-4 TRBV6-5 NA TGTGCCAGCAGTCGCCTCGGGTCTGGTGAAAAACTGTTTTTT CASSRLGSGEKLFF
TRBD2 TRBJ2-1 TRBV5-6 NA TGTGCCAGCAGCTTACGGACTAGCGGGGGCCTAGTTCAGTTCTTC CASSLRTSGGLVQFF